What follows are 23 T cell receptor beta chains derived from one specimen sequenced in a study of blood T cell repertoires in COVID-19. Sequencing was performed with immunoSEQ multiplex PCR; in TCRdb, only in-frame clones are kept and a portion is missing. The table shows 90,000 to 95,000 clones, with around 88% occurring only once. The material sequenced was peripheral blood. The receptor set was obtained from a woman aged 70-85 years with acute or convalescent COVID-19.

The chain links TRBV28 to TRBJ1-1; D possibly corresponds to TRBD1 (5 bases). CDR3 length: 15 amino acids. The ends were cut back, 5 bases at V and 0 bases at J, with 13 bases in the middle. Germline V gives CDR1 MDHEN, CDR2 SYDVKM. The CDR3: CASSRRGSLNTEAFF. The CDR3 DNA reads as TGTGCCAGCAGTAGGCGGGGCAGTCTGAACACTGAAGCTTTCTTT.

J is TRBJ2-3 and V is TRBV2; possible D gene TRBD2, 6 bases. Trimming removed 5 bases at V and 1 base at J, with 16 bases between. The CDR3 is made up of 16 amino acids. CDR1 SNHLY and CDR2 FYNNEI come from the germline V gene. CDR3 DNA: TGTGCCAGCAGTTTGTGGGGGGAGGTTGGCACAGATACGCAGTATTTT. This sequence encodes CASSLWGEVGTDTQYF.

This clone came up once. J is TRBJ1-2 and V is TRBV5-4; 9 bases are a match to TRBD1. V dropped 5 bases and J dropped 2; count of bases not matched to a gene: 7. The CDR3 is 15 amino acids. Germline V CDR1 and CDR2: SGHNT, YYREEE (reference sequence). The CDR3 is CASSGTGTENYGYTF. The DNA for the CDR3 is TGTGCCAGCAGTGGGACAGGGACCGAAAACTATGGCTACACCTTC.

The chain couples TRBV28 to TRBJ2-1; D unresolved. Germline CDR1 reads MDHEN; CDR2 reads SYDVKM. V dropped 6 bases and J dropped 0 bases, with 18 bases sitting between them. The CDR3 sequence is 17 residues long. The CDR3 spells CASRPRTFRSSYNEQFF. The CDR3, as DNA: TGTGCCAGCAGACCCCGCACTTTCCGAAGCTCCTACAATGAGCAGTTCTTC.

The chain has TRBV20-1 and TRBJ2-1, with 14 nucleotides matching TRBD2. The germline V gene encodes CDR1 DFQATT and CDR2 SNEGSKA (reference sequence). The trim removed 3 bases at V and 4 bases at J, leaving 14 bases unmatched. This CDR3 has 19 amino acids. The chain's CDR3 is CSASAVLGTSGSGYNEQFF. In DNA, the CDR3 is TGCAGTGCTAGTGCGGTTCTTGGGACTAGCGGGAGCGGGTACAATGAGCAGTTCTTC.

This chain links TRBV7-2 with TRBJ2-3, with TRBD2 identical over 14 bases. Unmatched junction bases numbered 3, after V lost 5 bases and J lost 5 bases. CDR1 is SGHTA, CDR2 FQGNSA, per germline. This CDR3 comprises 15 residues. The CDR3 DNA is TGTGCCAGCAGCAAAGGACTAGCGGGGGGAGATACGCAGTATTTT. Translated, it gives CASSKGLAGGDTQYF. Full variable domain (remainder filled in from reference TRBV7-2 and TRBJ2-3): GAGVSQSPSNKVTEKGKDVELRCDPISGHTALYWYRQSLGQGLEFLIYFQGNSAPDKSGLPSDRFSAERTGGSVSTLTIQRTQQEDSAVYLCASSKGLAGGDTQYFGPGTRLTVL.

The chain carries TRBV5-1 and TRBJ1-3; 8 nucleotides match TRBD1. After removal of 3 bases from V and 2 bases from J, the junction contained 10 bases not matched to a gene. The CDR3 length is 17 residues. From germline, CDR1 is SGHRS and CDR2 YFSETQ. The chain's CDR3 is CASSYQTGAGAGNTIYF. CDR3 sequence (DNA): TGCGCCAGCAGCTACCAGACAGGGGCAGGAGCTGGAAACACCATATATTTT.

This clone was recorded only once. The rearrangement joins TRBV2 to TRBJ2-7, with 12 nucleotides matching TRBD2. This CDR3 is 17 amino acids long. Germline V CDR1 and CDR2: SNHLY, FYNNEI. Trimming cost V 4 bases and J 4 bases; bases outside gene matches: 11. The CDR3 loop is CASSVRLAGGVSYEQYF. DNA for the CDR3: TGTGCCAGCAGTGTGAGGCTAGCGGGAGGGGTCTCATACGAGCAGTACTTC.

V usage is TRBV19 and J usage is TRBJ1-2; no reliable D call. Trimming shortened V by 3 bases and J by 7 bases, and 18 bases separated the two germline ends. The CDR3 is made up of 15 amino acids. CDR1 and CDR2 from the germline V gene are LNHDA and SQIVND (reference sequence). The DNA for the CDR3 is TGTGCCAGTAGTATTGCCAATCTCCTATCGGGTGGCTACACCTTC. This translates into CASSIANLLSGGYTF. The full variable domain, with the rest looked up from reference TRBV19 and TRBJ1-2, is DGGITQSPKYLFRKEGQNVTLSCEQNLNHDAMYWYRQDPGQGLRLIYYSQIVNDFQKGDIAEGYSVSREKKESFPLTVTSAQKNPTAFYLCASSIANLLSGGYTFGSGTRLTVV.

The rearrangement links TRBV3-1 (or the pseudogene TRBV3-2) to TRBJ2-7; the match to TRBD1 covers 7 bases. Trimming at V came to 4 bases and at J to 3 bases, leaving 3 bases not matched to a gene. Germline CDR1 and CDR2: LGHDT and YNNKEL (reference sequence). The CDR3 consists of 13 residues. The CDR3 nucleotides are TGTGCCAGCAGCCTATGGGACAGCTACGAGCAGTACTTC. Translation: CASSLWDSYEQYF.

The chain uses TRBV5-1 and TRBJ2-1; 8 positions agree with TRBD1. Germline V gene data show CDR1 as SGHRS and CDR2 as YFSETQ. The ends lost 1 base at V and 7 bases at J; junction bases unmatched: 1. This CDR3 region has 13 residues. The CDR3 protein is CASSLYRGNEQFF. In nucleotides, the CDR3 is TGCGCCAGCAGCTTGTACAGGGGGAATGAGCAGTTCTTC. Full variable domain (outside the CDR3, taken from reference TRBV5-1 and TRBJ2-1): KAGVTQTPRYLIKTRGQQVTLSCSPISGHRSVSWYQQTPGQGLQFLFEYFSETQRNKGNFPGRFSGRQFSNSRSEMNVSTLELGDSALYLCASSLYRGNEQFFGPGTRLTVL.

J is TRBJ2-7 and V is TRBV19; 9 nucleotides line up with TRBD2. V lost 5 bases, J lost 0 bases, and 5 bases stayed unmatched. CDR3 length: 15 amino acids. The germline gives CDR1 LNHDA, CDR2 SQIVND (reference sequence). The CDR3: CASSASGASSYEQYF. The CDR3 DNA sequence: TGTGCCAGTAGTGCTAGCGGGGCCAGCTCCTACGAGCAGTACTTC. The variable domain in full, with the rest retrieved from reference TRBV19 and TRBJ2-7, is DGGITQSPKYLFRKEGQNVTLSCEQNLNHDAMYWYRQDPGQGLRLIYYSQIVNDFQKGDIAEGYSVSREKKESFPLTVTSAQKNPTAFYLCASSASGASSYEQYFGPGTRLTVT.

This clone occurred once. The chain is built from TRBV3-1 (or the pseudogene TRBV3-2) and TRBJ2-7; D unresolved. The CDR3 covers 13 residues. CDR1 LGHDT and CDR2 YNNKEL come from the germline V gene (reference sequence). V lost 2 bases to trimming and J lost 1 base, with 6 bases between them. The chain's CDR3 is CASSQSGSYEQYF. DNA for the CDR3: TGTGCCAGCAGCCAATCCGGTTCCTACGAGCAGTACTTC.

V and J are TRBV3-1 (or the pseudogene TRBV3-2) and TRBJ1-2; TRBD1 matches 12 bases. The CDR3 has 15 amino acids. V trimming: 4 bases; J trimming: 3 bases; junction bases outside the gene matches: 3. Germline V CDR1 and CDR2: LGHDT, YNNKEL (reference sequence). The CDR3 protein is CASSPGTGGYYGYTF. CDR3 sequence (DNA): TGTGCCAGCAGCCCCGGGACAGGGGGCTACTATGGCTACACCTTC.

This chain links TRBV27 with TRBJ1-6; 10 bases line up with TRBD1. The V and J ends lost 4 bases and 7 bases, in that order; junction bases with no gene match: 7. Per germline, CDR1 MNHEY and CDR2 SMNVEV (reference sequence). The CDR3 totals 16 residues. DNA for the CDR3: TGTGCCAGCAGTTCGGAAAAGACAGGGGGCAATTCACCCCTCCACTTT. Translating gives CASSSEKTGGNSPLHF.

The chain is built from TRBV5-1 and TRBJ1-1, with D hard to call. Deletions cut 1 base from V and 8 bases from J, with 9 bases between. This CDR3 is built from 12 residues. The germline CDR1 and CDR2 sequences are SGHRS and YFSETQ. The CDR3 region has the DNA TGCGCCAGCAGCTTGACAGACCGAGAAGCTTTCTTT. This translates into CASSLTDREAFF.

The rearrangement links TRBV4-1 to TRBJ2-7, with 8 bases that match TRBD1. This CDR3 contains 14 residues. V lost 1 base and J lost 3; bases outside the gene matches: 2. Looked up from germline, CDR1 is MGHRA and CDR2 is YSYEKL. The CDR3 loop reads CASSQGQGIYEQYF. The DNA of the CDR3 is TGCGCCAGCAGCCAAGGACAGGGGATCTACGAGCAGTACTTC.

The chain is built from TRBV3-1 (or the pseudogene TRBV3-2) and TRBJ2-2; possibly TRBD1 for D (7 bases). CDR3 length: 12 residues. The V gene's germline CDR1 is LGHDT and CDR2 YNNKEL (reference sequence). With 8 bases removed from V and 6 bases from J, the gap between germline ends came to 10 bases. CDR3 bases: TGTGCCAGCTCCAGGGGGGCCGGGGAGCTGTTTTTT. Its translation: CASSRGAGELFF.

The rearrangement links TRBV6-5 to TRBJ1-4, with D tentatively TRBD1 (5 bases). The V end lost 5 bases, the J end lost 1 base, and 8 bases lay between the germline ends. Germline V gives CDR1 MNHEY, CDR2 SVGAGI. The CDR3 sequence is 14 residues long. The DNA of the CDR3 is TGTGCCAGCAGTAGACAGAGAACTAATGAAAAACTGTTTTTT. Translation gives CASSRQRTNEKLFF.

CDR3 loop: CASSFRPGQGNSPLHF. The CDR3 region has the DNA TGTGCCAGCAGCTTCAGACCGGGACAGGGGAACTCACCCCTCCACTTT. The V gene is TRBV7-9, the J gene TRBJ1-6, with 10 positions matching TRBD1. V gave up 3 bases and J gave up 10 bases; unmatched junction bases: 9. CDR3 length equals 16 residues. Germline CDR1 reads SEHNR; CDR2 reads FQNEAQ (reference sequence).

Written as DNA, the CDR3 is TGTGCCATCACCCGTGCCGCAGGGCCCACCCTTGGCTACACCTTC. Translating it yields CAITRAAGPTLGYTF. The chain uses TRBV28 and TRBJ1-2; a weak D match, TRBD1 (5 bases). CDR1 and CDR2 from the germline V gene are MDHEN and SYDVKM. The CDR3 is made up of 15 amino acids. The V end lost 10 bases, the J end lost 7 bases, and 25 bases lay between the germline ends.

The genes are TRBV24-1 and TRBJ1-5; 9 bases match TRBD1. The CDR3 has 18 amino acids. The junction had 12 bases not matched to a gene; V was cut back by 4 bases and J by 3 bases. Germline CDR1 and CDR2: KGHDR and SFDVKD. The CDR3 bases are TGTGCCACCAGTGAGGGCGGGGACAGGGCTAAACCCAATCAGCCCCAGCATTTT. Translated: CATSEGGDRAKPNQPQHF.

This chain joins TRBV7-3 and TRBJ2-1; 15 positions agree with TRBD2. V was clipped by 3 bases and J by 8 bases; unmatched bases: 5. CDR1 is SGHTA, CDR2 FQGTGA, per germline. This CDR3 is built from 16 residues. CDR3 protein: CASSLTGLAGGDEQFF. The CDR3, as DNA: TGTGCCAGCAGCTTGACGGGACTAGCGGGAGGTGATGAGCAGTTCTTC.